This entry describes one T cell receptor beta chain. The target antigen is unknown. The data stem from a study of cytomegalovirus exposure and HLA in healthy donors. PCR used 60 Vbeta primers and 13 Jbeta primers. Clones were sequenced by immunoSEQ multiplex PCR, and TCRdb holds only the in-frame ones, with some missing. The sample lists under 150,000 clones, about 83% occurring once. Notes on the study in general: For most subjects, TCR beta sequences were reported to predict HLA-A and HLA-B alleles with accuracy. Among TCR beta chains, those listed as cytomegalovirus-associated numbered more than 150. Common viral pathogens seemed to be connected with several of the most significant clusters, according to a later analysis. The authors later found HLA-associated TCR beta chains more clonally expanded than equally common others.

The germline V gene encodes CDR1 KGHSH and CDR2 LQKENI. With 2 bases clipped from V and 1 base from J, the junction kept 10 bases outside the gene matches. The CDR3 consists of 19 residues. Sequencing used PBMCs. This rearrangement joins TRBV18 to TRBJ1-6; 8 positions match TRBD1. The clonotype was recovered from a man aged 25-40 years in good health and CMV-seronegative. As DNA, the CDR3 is TGTGCCAGCTCACCAGGCCCGCAGGGGGCGAGGTCCTATAATTCACCCCTCCACTTT. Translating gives CASSPGPQGARSYNSPLHF.